These 8 T cell receptor beta chains were all obtained from the same sample, sequenced in a study of breast tumors, draining lymph nodes, adjacent tissues. Axillary draining lymph nodes of breast cancer patients supplied the node samples. TCRdb ran MiXCR on the multiplex PCR reads and lists one entry per CDR3 protein. Here the sample spans approximately 210,000 distinct CDR3 sequences, around 32% being singletons. The specimen was axillary lymph node tissue. These receptors all stem from a female donor with breast cancer. Some clones in this sample may be carry-over from other donors' samples.

For this clonotype: One end of the junction fails to match germline, which may point to a read error. The V and J genes are TRBV3-1 and TRBJ2-5; no reliable D call. The germline CDR1 and CDR2 sequences are LGHDT and YNNKEL (reference sequence). The CDR3 consists of 14 residues. The CDR3 reads CASSQATAQETQYF. CDR3 DNA sequence: TGCGCCAGCAGCCAAGCCACGGCCCAAGAGACCCAGTACTTC.

This clonotype was detected many times. V gene TRBV5-1 combines with J gene TRBJ1-2; D remains unclear. V gave up 4 bases and J gave up 2 bases, with 6 bases separating them. Germline CDR1 SGHRS, CDR2 YFSETQ. The CDR3 extends over 12 amino acids. CDR3 residues: CASSRENYGYTF. In DNA, the CDR3 is TGCGCCAGCAGCCGGGAAAACTATGGCTACACCTTC.

V and J are TRBV7-9 and TRBJ1-6, with D hard to call. The CDR3 has 16 amino acids. Germline V CDR1 and CDR2: SEHNR, FQNEAQ (reference sequence). V dropped 1 base and J dropped 9 bases, with 16 bases sitting between them. The DNA of the CDR3 is TGTGCCAGCAGCTTAGTCTCGGGAGGGCTGGGTTCACCCCTCCACTTT. This translates into CASSLVSGGLGSPLHF.

This clonotype was observed at least ten times. The chain employs TRBV20-1 and TRBJ2-2; D ambiguous. The CDR3 is 13 residues long. Trimming left V 5 bases short and J 0 bases short, with 7 bases between. Germline loops: CDR1 DFQATT, CDR2 SNEGSKA (reference sequence). This CDR3 reads CSALDPNTGELFF. The CDR3 DNA sequence: TGCAGTGCTCTGGACCCGAACACCGGGGAGCTGTTTTTT.

This clonotype was found many times. The chain uses TRBV18 and TRBJ2-5; maybe TRBD1 (5 bases). V lost 3 bases to trimming and J lost 4 bases, with 12 bases between them. The germline V gene encodes CDR1 KGHSH and CDR2 LQKENI. The CDR3 is 14 residues long. This chain's CDR3 is CASSPQGIGETQYF. In DNA form, the CDR3 reads TGTGCCAGCTCACCCCAGGGAATTGGAGAGACCCAGTACTTC.

On this clonotype: The junction departs from the called germline gene at one end, perhaps through a read error. This chain uses TRBV9 with TRBJ2-3, with a tentative D call TRBD2 (6 bases). The CDR3 has 17 residues. Germline values: CDR1 SGDLS, CDR2 YYNGEE. The CDR3 loop reads CASSLGVAETFTDVQYF. The CDR3 DNA reads as TGCGCCAGCAGCTTGGGAGTAGCGGAAACCTTCACAGATGTGCAGTATTTT.

This clonotype was seen at least ten times. The chain carries TRBV25-1 and TRBJ2-1, with 8 bases fitting TRBD2. Trimming cost V 4 bases and J 7 bases; bases outside gene matches: 9. The CDR3 has 15 residues. Germline loops: CDR1 MGHDK, CDR2 SYGVNS. The CDR3 reads CASSVPGGAENEQFF. CDR3 bases: TGTGCCAGCAGTGTTCCGGGAGGGGCCGAAAATGAGCAGTTCTTC. Drawing the rest from reference TRBV25-1 and TRBJ2-1, the complete variable domain is EADIYQTPRYLVIGTGKKITLECSQTMGHDKMYWYQQDPGMELHLIHYSYGVNSTEKGDLSSESTVSRIRTEHFPLTLESARPSHTSQYLCASSVPGGAENEQFFGPGTRLTVL.

This clonotype has a count of ten or more. CDR3: CASSPITGETHEQYF. CDR3 coding DNA: TGCGCCAGCAGCCCGATTACAGGGGAGACCCACGAGCAGTACTTC. This sequence joins TRBV5-1 and TRBJ2-7, with 7 bases lining up with TRBD1. The CDR3 totals 15 residues. Germline lookup yields CDR1 SGHRS and CDR2 YFSETQ. V shed 4 bases and J 5 bases; nucleotides not matched to a gene: 12.